These T cell receptor beta chains were read from a single sample in a study of blood T cell repertoires in COVID-19. This table comes from immunoSEQ multiplex PCR, and its TCRdb copy is limited to in-frame clones, with some not included. The table shows about 68,000 clones, with about nine tenths occurring only once. The sample consisted of peripheral blood. The source of these receptors is a man aged 25-40 years with acute or convalescent COVID-19. Each CDR3 is given with its conserved first and last residue. The order of the fields is clone size, D gene, J gene, CDR3 length, V gene, CDR3 protein, CDR3 DNA. The D gene is left open where the match is weak. Size tells how often a clone was seen (once, few, many) or the class of an expanded clone, and some rows leave it out.

size: NA; D: TRBD1; J: TRBJ1-5; length: 14; V: TRBV4-1; CDR3: CASSRQDRDKPQHF; DNA: TGCGCCAGCAGCCGGCAGGACAGGGATAAGCCCCAGCATTTT
size: NA; D: TRBD1; J: TRBJ1-2; length: 14; V: TRBV28; CDR3: CASSLWDRTIGYTF; DNA: TGTGCCAGCAGTTTATGGGACAGGACGATAGGCTACACCTTC
size: once; D: NA; J: TRBJ2-3; length: 12; V: TRBV29-1; CDR3: CSFGESTDTQYF; DNA: TGCAGCTTTGGGGAGTCCACAGATACGCAGTATTTT
size: NA; D: NA; J: TRBJ1-1; length: 12; V: TRBV12-3/TRBV12-4; CDR3: CASSLGAAEAFF; DNA: TGTGCCAGCAGTTTAGGGGCAGCTGAAGCTTTCTTT
size: NA; D: NA; J: TRBJ2-5; length: 13; V: TRBV18; CDR3: CASSPNRQETQYF; DNA: TGTGCCAGCTCACCAAACAGGCAAGAGACCCAGTACTTC
size: medium-sized; D: TRBD2; J: TRBJ2-7; length: 15; V: TRBV4-2; CDR3: CASSQGLAGSYEQYF; DNA: TGTGCCAGCAGCCAAGGACTAGCGGGCTCCTACGAGCAGTACTTC
size: NA; D: NA; J: TRBJ2-7; length: 13; V: TRBV18; CDR3: CASSHLDKNEQYF; DNA: TGTGCCAGCTCACACTTAGACAAGAACGAGCAGTACTTC
size: NA; D: NA; J: TRBJ2-7; length: 13; V: TRBV5-4; CDR3: CASSLDLEDEQYF; DNA: TGTGCCAGCAGCTTGGACCTGGAGGACGAGCAGTACTTC
size: once; D: NA; J: TRBJ1-6; length: 14; V: TRBV3-1/TRBV3-2; CDR3: CASSQGQGNSPLHF; DNA: TGTGCCAGCAGCCAAGGCCAGGGTAATTCACCCCTCCACTTT
size: NA; D: TRBD1; J: TRBJ2-7; length: 13; V: TRBV6-2/TRBV6-3; CDR3: CASSQRQGYEQYF; DNA: TGTGCCAGCAGCCAACGACAGGGCTACGAGCAGTACTTC
size: once; D: TRBD2; J: TRBJ2-3; length: 15; V: TRBV7-8; CDR3: CASSLKRERTDTQYF; DNA: TGTGCCAGCAGCCTAAAGCGGGAGCGCACAGATACGCAGTATTTT
size: NA; D: TRBD1; J: TRBJ1-2; length: 16; V: TRBV5-4; CDR3: CASRPQGALRDYGYTF; DNA: TGTGCCAGCAGGCCACAGGGGGCCCTTAGGGACTATGGCTACACCTTC
size: NA; D: TRBD1; J: TRBJ1-4; length: 13; V: TRBV19; CDR3: CASNTGASEKLFF; DNA: TGTGCCAGTAATACAGGGGCCTCAGAAAAACTGTTTTTT
size: once; D: NA; J: TRBJ2-3; length: 12; V: TRBV5-1; CDR3: CASSLSADTQYF; DNA: TGCGCCAGCAGCTTGTCAGCAGATACGCAGTATTTT
size: once; D: TRBD1; J: TRBJ2-1; length: 15; V: TRBV5-6; CDR3: CASSLAGTGGNEQFF; DNA: TGTGCCAGCAGCTTGGCCGGGACAGGGGGGAATGAGCAGTTCTTC
size: NA; D: NA; J: TRBJ2-7; length: 16; V: TRBV5-1; CDR3: CASSLGMDSPSYEQYF; DNA: TGCGCCAGCAGCTTGGGAATGGACAGCCCGTCATACGAGCAGTACTTC
size: NA; D: NA; J: TRBJ2-4; length: 15; V: TRBV5-1; CDR3: CASSPPGGGINIQYF; DNA: TGCGCCAGCAGCCCGCCGGGGGGCGGGATCAACATTCAGTACTTC
size: once; D: TRBD2; J: TRBJ2-1; length: 13; V: TRBV18; CDR3: CASSRSEREGKFF; DNA: TGTGCCAGCTCCCGGAGCGAGCGGGAGGGAAAGTTCTTC
size: NA; D: NA; J: TRBJ1-2; length: 12; V: TRBV28; CDR3: CASSLRSYGYTF; DNA: TGTGCCAGCAGTTTACGGAGCTATGGCTACACCTTC
size: NA; D: NA; J: TRBJ1-1; length: 14; V: TRBV19; CDR3: CASSPTGGHTEAFF; DNA: TGTGCCAGTAGCCCGACGGGGGGCCACACTGAAGCTTTCTTT
size: NA; D: NA; J: TRBJ2-5; length: 13; V: TRBV12-3/TRBV12-4; CDR3: CASSPSFQETQYF; DNA: TGTGCCAGCAGTCCTAGCTTCCAAGAGACCCAGTACTTC
size: NA; D: NA; J: TRBJ1-4; length: 14; V: TRBV27; CDR3: CASSSRGWGEKLFF; DNA: TGTGCCAGCAGTTCCAGGGGTTGGGGCGAAAAACTGTTTTTT
size: once; D: NA; J: TRBJ1-1; length: 13; V: TRBV14; CDR3: CASSFGLNTEAFF; DNA: TGTGCCAGCAGTTTCGGGTTGAACACTGAAGCTTTCTTT
size: NA; D: NA; J: TRBJ2-7; length: 15; V: TRBV3-1/TRBV3-2; CDR3: CASSQTDTRPYEQYF; DNA: TGTGCCAGCAGCCAAACGGACACACGACCCTACGAGCAGTACTTC
size: few; D: NA; J: TRBJ2-1; length: 14; V: TRBV27; CDR3: CASSLRDQYNEQFF; DNA: TGTGCCAGCAGTTTGCGGGATCAATACAATGAGCAGTTCTTC
size: NA; D: NA; J: TRBJ1-4; length: 13; V: TRBV15; CDR3: CATSRGEGRKLFF; DNA: TGTGCCACCAGCAGAGGGGAGGGGCGGAAACTGTTTTTT
size: few; D: TRBD2; J: TRBJ2-7; length: 15; V: TRBV7-2; CDR3: CASSFPSGIGYEQYF; DNA: TGTGCCAGCAGCTTCCCTAGCGGGATCGGGTACGAGCAGTACTTC
size: NA; D: NA; J: TRBJ2-7; length: 10; V: TRBV6-4; CDR3: CASVFYEQYF; DNA: TGTGCCTCGGTTTTCTACGAGCAGTACTTC
size: NA; D: NA; J: TRBJ2-1; length: 14; V: TRBV7-3; CDR3: CASSPYQGYNEQFF; DNA: TGTGCCAGCAGCCCGTACCAGGGGTACAATGAGCAGTTCTTC
size: NA; D: TRBD2; J: TRBJ2-7; length: 13; V: TRBV28; CDR3: CASSLTREGRVNF; DNA: TGTGCCAGCAGTTTAACCCGGGAGGGTAGAGTGAACTTC
size: many; D: TRBD1; J: TRBJ1-4; length: 13; V: TRBV12-3/TRBV12-4; CDR3: CASSLGQGEKLFF; DNA: TGTGCCAGCAGTTTGGGACAGGGGGAAAAACTGTTTTTT
size: NA; D: NA; J: TRBJ2-5; length: 14; V: TRBV28; CDR3: CASSFDYGFQTQYF; DNA: TGTGCCAGCAGTTTCGACTACGGGTTTCAGACCCAGTACTTC
size: NA; D: TRBD2; J: TRBJ2-7; length: 14; V: TRBV3-1/TRBV3-2; CDR3: CASSDSSGGDEQYF; DNA: TGTGCCAGCAGCGACTCTAGCGGAGGCGACGAGCAGTACTTC
size: NA; D: NA; J: TRBJ1-5; length: 19; V: TRBV28; CDR3: CASSQCPSGRIVCGQPQHF; DNA: TGTGCCAGCAGTCAATGCCCGTCAGGGCGGATAGTCTGTGGTCAGCCCCAGCATTTT
size: NA; D: NA; J: TRBJ1-5; length: 13; V: TRBV12-3/TRBV12-4; CDR3: CASSRTGLEPQHF; DNA: TGTGCCAGCAGCCGCACAGGGTTGGAGCCCCAGCATTTT
size: NA; D: TRBD1; J: TRBJ1-5; length: 18; V: TRBV7-9; CDR3: CASSLARPGQGAGQPQHF; DNA: TGTGCCAGCAGCTTAGCGCGGCCTGGACAGGGGGCGGGACAGCCCCAGCATTTT
size: NA; D: TRBD2; J: TRBJ2-7; length: 18; V: TRBV3-1/TRBV3-2; CDR3: CASSPRGRMWEGGDEQYF; DNA: TGTGCCAGCAGCCCCCGCGGAAGGATGTGGGAGGGCGGTGACGAGCAGTACTTC
size: NA; D: NA; J: TRBJ1-1; length: 14; V: TRBV18; CDR3: CASSAQGMNTEAFF; DNA: TGTGCCAGCTCAGCCCAGGGTATGAACACTGAAGCTTTCTTT
size: NA; D: NA; J: TRBJ1-4; length: 13; V: TRBV28; CDR3: CASSFATNEKLFF; DNA: TGTGCCAGCAGTTTCGCAACTAATGAAAAACTGTTTTTT
size: NA; D: NA; J: TRBJ1-4; length: 16; V: TRBV6-6; CDR3: CASSYSGRGTNEKLFF; DNA: TGTGCCAGCAGTTACTCGGGGAGGGGAACTAATGAAAAACTGTTTTTT